The TCR beta chain described here comes from a study of blood T cell repertoires in COVID-19. Overall study: Sites across the United States, Italy and Spain contributed samples from acute and convalescent COVID-19.

The germline V and J ends were trimmed by 2 bases and 2 bases, with 16 bases remaining between them. The CDR3 extends over 17 amino acids. Germline V CDR1 and CDR2: ENHRY, SYGVKD. As processed by the authors: Estimated nucleated cell counts came from reference gene primer amplification. Libraries were prepared by immunoSEQ multiplex PCR; TCRdb keeps only in-frame clonotypes and omits some of them. Clonal size and the V and J genes are those of that table, whereas D and trimming came from the DNA. The table lists approximately 190,000 clones, approximately 91% of them singletons, with 6.2% in the top ten.

The chain recombines TRBV10-3 with TRBJ1-3; TRBD1 might be the D (5 bases). Sequencing used peripheral blood. This receptor was obtained from a woman in her forties who had recovered from COVID-19. CDR3 DNA: TGTGCCATCAGTGAGGGGGGGGAAATGAGAGCTGGAAACACCATATATTTT. Its protein is CAISEGGEMRAGNTIYF.